Presented here are 21 T cell receptor beta chains from one specimen sequenced in a study of blood T cell repertoires in COVID-19. TCRdb's copy holds only in-frame clones and misses some; the assay was immunoSEQ multiplex PCR. The sample has about 100,000 clones, 65% to 80% seen once; the top ten hold less than 25%. The sequenced sample was peripheral blood. The origin of the receptors is a man between 65 and 80 years old with active or convalescent COVID-19.

The V and J genes are TRBV18 and TRBJ1-1, with D possibly TRBD1 on 5 matching bases. The CDR3 sequence is 15 residues long. The V and J ends lost 0 bases and 5 bases respectively, with 13 bases between them. CDR1 and CDR2 from the germline V gene are KGHSH and LQKENI. CDR3 region: CASSPPGYGGTEAFF. DNA of the CDR3: TGTGCCAGCTCACCACCGGGGTACGGGGGAACTGAAGCTTTCTTT.

This chain joins TRBV6-5 and TRBJ1-5; D is ambiguous. V gave up 8 bases and J gave up 9 bases, with 17 bases separating them. Germline V lookup: CDR1 MNHEY, CDR2 SVGAGI. This CDR3 is 13 amino acids long. CDR3: CASGAGLSTPQHF. In DNA, the CDR3 is TGTGCCAGCGGCGCAGGTCTCTCAACGCCCCAGCATTTT.

The chain uses TRBV7-9 and TRBJ2-7, with 8 bases fitting TRBD1. This CDR3 is 14 amino acids long. With 2 bases clipped from V and 2 bases from J, the junction kept 2 bases outside the gene matches. The germline V gene encodes CDR1 SEHNR and CDR2 FQNEAQ (reference sequence). The CDR3 loop reads CASSLRTGPYEQYF. The CDR3 region has the DNA TGTGCCAGCAGCTTACGGACAGGGCCCTACGAGCAGTACTTC.

The chain has TRBV5-1 and TRBJ2-5, with TRBD1 identical over 9 bases. The germline V gene encodes CDR1 SGHRS and CDR2 YFSETQ. The CDR3 consists of 14 residues. Trimming at V came to 3 bases and at J to 1 base, leaving 1 base not matched to a gene. Written as DNA, the CDR3 is TGCGCCAGCAGCTCACAGGGGGCCCAAGAGACCCAGTACTTC. This codes for CASSSQGAQETQYF.

This rearrangement joins TRBV6-5 to TRBJ2-4; the match to TRBD2 covers 10 bases. Germline loops: CDR1 MNHEY, CDR2 SVGAGI. The CDR3 sequence is 15 residues long. After removal of 7 bases from V and 7 bases from J, the junction contained 10 bases not matched to a gene. DNA of the CDR3: TGTGCCAGCAATCGAGCGGGGGGGCCCCGGAACATTCAGTACTTC. Its protein product is CASNRAGGPRNIQYF.

This clone was seen only once. CDR3 sequence: CASSQDRQVGATDTQYF. In DNA form, the CDR3 reads TGCGCCAGCAGCCAAGATCGACAGGTCGGGGCCACAGATACGCAGTATTTT. The genes are TRBV4-1 and TRBJ2-3; tentatively, D is TRBD1 (6 bases). CDR1 and CDR2 from the germline V gene are MGHRA and YSYEKL. This CDR3 has 17 amino acids. Between the trimmed V and J ends, which lost 0 bases and 2 bases, there was a span of 15 bases.

This clone was picked up many times. This chain's CDR3 is CASSIDLSTGGVQGYTF. The CDR3 DNA sequence: TGTGCCAGTAGTATAGACCTCTCGACAGGGGGCGTGCAGGGCTACACCTTC. This chain joins TRBV19 and TRBJ1-2, with TRBD1 matching 10 bases. The trim removed 0 bases at V and 8 bases at J, leaving 12 bases unmatched. The CDR3 consists of 17 residues. CDR1 and CDR2 (germline): LNHDA, SQIVND (reference sequence).

This clone was observed a single time. The chain uses TRBV6-5 and TRBJ1-2; TRBD1 agrees at 11 bases. Trimming at V came to 5 bases and at J to 4 bases, leaving 3 bases not matched to a gene. The CDR3 length is 14 residues. Germline CDR1 and CDR2: MNHEY and SVGAGI. The CDR3 region is CASSPGTGGYGYTF. CDR3 nucleotides: TGTGCCAGCAGTCCCGGGACAGGGGGCTATGGCTACACCTTC.

V is TRBV5-4 and J is TRBJ1-6; TRBD1 matches 10 bases. CDR1 SGHNT and CDR2 YYREEE come from the germline V gene (reference sequence). There are 17 residues in the CDR3. J lost 9 bases, V lost 3 bases, and 12 bases had no gene match. The CDR3 region has the DNA TGTGCCAGCAGCTCGTCCCGGGACAGGGGTTTGGGTTCACCCCTCCACTTT. This gives the protein CASSSSRDRGLGSPLHF. The whole variable domain, remainder taken from reference TRBV5-4 and TRBJ1-6, is ETGVTQSPTHLIKTRGQQVTLRCSSQSGHNTVSWYQQALGQGPQFIFQYYREEENGRGNFPPRFSGLQFPNYSSELNVNALELDDSALYLCASSSSRDRGLGSPLHFGNGTRLTVT.

The chain recombines TRBV10-2 with TRBJ1-5; D might be TRBD1 (6 bases). Per the germline V gene, CDR1 is WSHSY and CDR2 is SAAADI. V was clipped by 3 bases and J by 5 bases, with 11 bases between them. CDR3 length equals 14 residues. The CDR3 loop is CASSEGTRYQPQHF. The CDR3 DNA reads as TGCGCCAGCAGTGAAGGGACAAGATATCAGCCCCAGCATTTT.

The chain links TRBV5-1 to TRBJ1-1; the D is unclear. Germline CDR1 reads SGHRS; CDR2 reads YFSETQ. The CDR3 runs to 12 residues. With 0 bases removed from V and 10 bases from J, the gap between germline ends came to 10 bases. CDR3 sequence: CASSLAGVGAFF. CDR3 DNA: TGCGCCAGCAGCTTGGCCGGGGTGGGAGCTTTCTTT.

The genes are TRBV14 and TRBJ1-1; tentative D call: TRBD1 (6 bases). CDR1 and CDR2 (germline): SGHDN, FVKESK. CDR3 length: 15 residues. The V end lost 1 base, the J end lost 3 bases, and 12 bases lay between the germline ends. CDR3 in DNA: TGTGCCAGCAGCCAAGTTCCAGGGGCGGACACTGAAGCTTTCTTT. It is translated as CASSQVPGADTEAFF.

This chain uses TRBV5-6 with TRBJ1-6; D possibly corresponds to TRBD1 (5 bases). Germline V gene lookup returns CDR1 SGHDT and CDR2 YYEEEE. The CDR3 spans 16 residues. Trimming pared 1 base from V and 4 bases from J, leaving 12 bases between. Here the CDR3 DNA reads TGTGCCAGCAGCTTGAGGAGGGGCGCTTATAATTCACCCCTCCACTTT. Protein sequence: CASSLRRGAYNSPLHF. The whole variable domain, remainder taken from reference TRBV5-6 and TRBJ1-6, is DAGVTQSPTHLIKTRGQQVTLRCSPKSGHDTVSWYQQALGQGPQFIFQYYEEEERQRGNFPDRFSGHQFPNYSSELNVNALLLGDSALYLCASSLRRGAYNSPLHFGNGTRLTVT.

The rearrangement links TRBV5-8 to TRBJ1-1; D unclear. The CDR3 sequence is 14 residues long. The V gene lost 6 bases and the J gene lost 2 bases, with 14 bases spanning the gap. Germline lookup yields CDR1 SGHTS and CDR2 YDEGEE. In nucleotides, the CDR3 is TGTGCCAGCAAATTCGAGGCAGTCAACACTGAAGCTTTCTTT. Translated: CASKFEAVNTEAFF.

V and J are TRBV7-3 and TRBJ1-1; a weak D match, TRBD1 (5 bases). CDR3 length: 13 amino acids. CDR1 is SGHTA and CDR2 is FQGTGA in the germline V gene. V was trimmed by 0 bases and J by 12 bases, leaving 14 bases between them. CDR3 nucleotide sequence: TGTGCCAGCAGCTTAACTGGAGGGGATTTACCTTTCTTT. This codes for CASSLTGGDLPFF.

The CDR3 loop is CASEGAGANVLTF. The CDR3 DNA follows: TGTGCCTCCGAGGGCGCGGGGGCCAACGTCCTGACTTTC. V is TRBV10-3 and J is TRBJ2-6, with D possibly matching TRBD2 (5 bases). The CDR3 is 13 residues long. Germline CDR1 is ENHRY and CDR2 is SYGVKD. The V end lost 11 bases, the J end lost 4 bases, and 12 bases lay between the germline ends.

The J gene is TRBJ1-2, the V gene TRBV30; D may be TRBD1 (5 bases). CDR1 and CDR2 (germline): GTSNPN, SVGIG (reference sequence). This CDR3 is built from 13 residues. Trimming pared 5 bases from V and 2 bases from J, leaving 12 bases between. The CDR3 loop reads CAWSTGENYGYTF. The CDR3 nucleotides are TGTGCCTGGTCAACGGGGGAAAACTATGGCTACACCTTC.

CDR3 residues: CASSLGWKGNSPLHF. In DNA form, the CDR3 reads TGCGCCAGCAGCTTGGGCTGGAAGGGGAATTCACCCCTCCACTTT. The chain links TRBV5-1 to TRBJ1-6; the D gene is possibly TRBD1 (5 bases). The CDR3 covers 15 residues. Germline assignment: CDR1 SGHRS and CDR2 YFSETQ. Trimming cost V 0 bases and J 7 bases, with 11 bases left between them.

The chain joins TRBV3-1 (or the pseudogene TRBV3-2) to TRBJ2-5; TRBD2 agrees at 10 bases. Germline trimming cut 4 bases from V and 5 bases from J; bases unmatched to any gene: 4. This CDR3 has 14 residues. CDR1 is LGHDT and CDR2 is YNNKEL in the germline V gene (reference sequence). The CDR3 reads CASSPSGSWETQYF. CDR3 coding DNA: TGTGCCAGCAGCCCTAGCGGGAGCTGGGAGACCCAGTACTTC.

This chain joins TRBV6-2 or TRBV6-3 and TRBJ2-7; 10 bases agree with TRBD1. The junction had 9 bases not matched to a gene; V was cut back by 5 bases and J by 5 bases. Germline CDR1 is MNHEY and CDR2 is SVGEGT. The CDR3 runs 15 residues. CDR3 protein: CASSTPDRGSNEQYF. The CDR3 DNA follows: TGTGCCAGCAGTACCCCGGACAGGGGGTCGAACGAGCAGTACTTC.

The J gene is TRBJ2-3, the V gene TRBV9; D is undetermined. There are 13 residues in the CDR3. From germline, CDR1 is SGDLS and CDR2 YYNGEE. Trimming removed 4 bases from V and 1 base from J, with 7 bases in between. This chain's CDR3 is CASSFRGTDTQYF. CDR3 in DNA: TGTGCCAGCAGCTTCCGAGGCACAGATACGCAGTATTTT.